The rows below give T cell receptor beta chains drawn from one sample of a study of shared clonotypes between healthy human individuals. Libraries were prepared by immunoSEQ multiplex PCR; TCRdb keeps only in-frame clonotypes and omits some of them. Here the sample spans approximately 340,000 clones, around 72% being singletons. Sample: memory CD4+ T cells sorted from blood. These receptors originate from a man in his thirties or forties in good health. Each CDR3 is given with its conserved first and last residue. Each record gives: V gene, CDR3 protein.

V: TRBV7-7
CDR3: CASSPGTTNTGELFF

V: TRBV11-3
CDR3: CASSVGQGKAETQYF

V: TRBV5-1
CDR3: CASSRLGGVSYEQYF

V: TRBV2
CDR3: CASSVSSPGFGELFF

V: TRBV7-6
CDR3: CASSSPRGSAYEQYF

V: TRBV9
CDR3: CASSVVGTGELFF

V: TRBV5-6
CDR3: CASMQLGTELNTEAFF

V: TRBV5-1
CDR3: CASTGFTDTQYF

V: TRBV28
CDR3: CASSLGITGSGRVAKNIQYF

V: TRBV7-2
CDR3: CASSSRDRGLYGYTF

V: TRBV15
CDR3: CATSDYHTRPVETQYF

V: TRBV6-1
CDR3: CASDSGQGNADTQYF

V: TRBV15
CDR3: CATSRDPGSSQPQHF

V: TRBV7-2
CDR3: CASSLAWSNHEQFF

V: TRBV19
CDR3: CASTRYVGTANTGELFF

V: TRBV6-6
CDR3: CASSLPLSGANVLTF

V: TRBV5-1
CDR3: CASSLGGGNQPQHF

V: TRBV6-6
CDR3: CASSQTSGYSYEQYF

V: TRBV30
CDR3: CAWSFDRDSPLHF

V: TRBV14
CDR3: CASSQDLWGKRNRNNEQFF

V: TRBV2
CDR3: CASSVSARQGYSNQPQHF

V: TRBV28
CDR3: CASSFIREGTRGETQYF

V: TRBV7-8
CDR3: CASSSGSQETQYF

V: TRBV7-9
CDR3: CASSQTGANTEAFF

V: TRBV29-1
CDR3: CSGVLGGHYNEQFF

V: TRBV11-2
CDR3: CASSFHNTAKNIQYF

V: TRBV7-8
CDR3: CASSFGPGTSGFSGEQYF

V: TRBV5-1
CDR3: CASSHTTGNSYEQYF